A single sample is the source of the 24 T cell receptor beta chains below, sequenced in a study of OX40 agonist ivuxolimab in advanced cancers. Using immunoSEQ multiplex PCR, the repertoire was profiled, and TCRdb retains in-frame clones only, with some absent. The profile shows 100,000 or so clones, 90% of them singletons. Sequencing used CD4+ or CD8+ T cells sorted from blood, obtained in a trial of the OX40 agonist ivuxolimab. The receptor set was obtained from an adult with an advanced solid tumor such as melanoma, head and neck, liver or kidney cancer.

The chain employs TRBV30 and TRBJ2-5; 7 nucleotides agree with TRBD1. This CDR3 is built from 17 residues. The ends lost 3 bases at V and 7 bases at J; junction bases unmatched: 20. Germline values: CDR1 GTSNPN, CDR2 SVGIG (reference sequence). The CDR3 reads CAWSIYRGQGELGTQYF. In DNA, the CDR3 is TGTGCCTGGAGCATCTACCGGGGCCAGGGGGAGTTGGGGACCCAGTACTTC. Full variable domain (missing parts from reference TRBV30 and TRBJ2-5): SQTIHQWPATLVQPVGSPLSLECTVEGTSNPNLYWYRQAAGRGLQLLFYSVGIGQISSEVPQNLSASRPQDRQFILSSKKLLLSDSGFYLCAWSIYRGQGELGTQYFGPGTRLLVL.

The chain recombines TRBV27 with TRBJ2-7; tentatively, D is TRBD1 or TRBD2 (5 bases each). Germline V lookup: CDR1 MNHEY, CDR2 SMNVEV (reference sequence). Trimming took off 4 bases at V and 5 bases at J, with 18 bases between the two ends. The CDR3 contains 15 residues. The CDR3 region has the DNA TGTGCCAGCAGTTCCCCGGGACGGGATAAGCACGAGCAGTACTTC. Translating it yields CASSSPGRDKHEQYF.

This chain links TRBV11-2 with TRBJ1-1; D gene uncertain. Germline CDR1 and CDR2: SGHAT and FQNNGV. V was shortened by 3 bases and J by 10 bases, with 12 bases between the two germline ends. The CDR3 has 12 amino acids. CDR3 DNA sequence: TGTGCCAGCAGCTTGAAGGGAGTGAGAGCTTTCTTT. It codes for CASSLKGVRAFF.

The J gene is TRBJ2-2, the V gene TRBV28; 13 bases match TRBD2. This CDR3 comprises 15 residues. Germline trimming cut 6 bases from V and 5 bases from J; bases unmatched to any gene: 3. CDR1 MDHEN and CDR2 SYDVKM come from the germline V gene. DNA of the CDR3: TGTGCCAGCAGGGGGGGACTAGCGGGAACCGGGGAGCTGTTTTTT. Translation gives CASRGGLAGTGELFF.

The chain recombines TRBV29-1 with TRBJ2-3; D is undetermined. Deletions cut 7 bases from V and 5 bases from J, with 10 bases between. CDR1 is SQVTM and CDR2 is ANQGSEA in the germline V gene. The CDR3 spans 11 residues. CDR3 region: CSDGPGDTQYF. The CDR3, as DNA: TGCAGCGATGGCCCAGGAGATACGCAGTATTTT.

The CDR3 bases are TGTGCCAGCAGCACACCGAGAGGCAGGACACAAGAGACCCAGTACTTC. Protein product: CASSTPRGRTQETQYF. The chain is built from TRBV7-9 and TRBJ2-5; weak D call: TRBD1 (5 bases). This CDR3 has 16 residues. V shed 5 bases and J shed 2 bases, with 18 bases lying between them. Germline V CDR1 and CDR2: SEHNR, FQNEAQ (reference sequence).

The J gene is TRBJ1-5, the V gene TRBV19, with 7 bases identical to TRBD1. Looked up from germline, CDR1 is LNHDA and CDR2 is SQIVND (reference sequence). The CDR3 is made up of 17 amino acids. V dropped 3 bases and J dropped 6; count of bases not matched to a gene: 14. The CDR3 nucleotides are TGTGCCAGTAGTATTTGGACAGGCGCCGCGGGGGGTCAGCCCCAGCATTTT. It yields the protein CASSIWTGAAGGQPQHF.

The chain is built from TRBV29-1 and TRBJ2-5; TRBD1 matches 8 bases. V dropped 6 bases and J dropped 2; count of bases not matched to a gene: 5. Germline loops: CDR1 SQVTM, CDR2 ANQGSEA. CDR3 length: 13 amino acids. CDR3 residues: CSVGDRRQETQYF. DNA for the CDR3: TGCAGCGTAGGGGACAGGAGACAAGAGACCCAGTACTTC.

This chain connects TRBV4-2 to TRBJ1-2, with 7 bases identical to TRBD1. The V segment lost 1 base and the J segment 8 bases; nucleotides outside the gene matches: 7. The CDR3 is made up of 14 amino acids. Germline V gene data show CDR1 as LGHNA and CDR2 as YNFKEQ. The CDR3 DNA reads TGTGCCAGCAGCCAAGGACAGGGCGTGGGCGGCTACACCTTC. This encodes CASSQGQGVGGYTF.

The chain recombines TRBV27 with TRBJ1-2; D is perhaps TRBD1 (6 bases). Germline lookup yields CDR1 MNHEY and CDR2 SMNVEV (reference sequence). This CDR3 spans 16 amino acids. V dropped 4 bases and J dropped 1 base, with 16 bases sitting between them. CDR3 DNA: TGTGCCAGCAGTTCCCTGACCCCGGACAGTAACTATGGCTACACCTTC. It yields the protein CASSSLTPDSNYGYTF.

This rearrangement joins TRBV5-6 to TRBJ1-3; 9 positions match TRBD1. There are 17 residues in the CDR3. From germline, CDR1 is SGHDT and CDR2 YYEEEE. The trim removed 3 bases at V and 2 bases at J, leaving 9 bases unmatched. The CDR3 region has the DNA TGTGCCAGCAGCTCTCTAGGGACAGGGATAGCTGGAAACACCATATATTTT. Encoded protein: CASSSLGTGIAGNTIYF.

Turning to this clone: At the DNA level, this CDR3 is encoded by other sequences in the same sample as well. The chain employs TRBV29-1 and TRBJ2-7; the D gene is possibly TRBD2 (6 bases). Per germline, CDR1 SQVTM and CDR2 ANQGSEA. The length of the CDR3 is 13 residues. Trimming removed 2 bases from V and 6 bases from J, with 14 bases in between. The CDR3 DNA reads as TGCAGCGTTGAATGGGCGGAGGGTACCGAGCAGTACTTC. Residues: CSVEWAEGTEQYF.

The CDR3 DNA follows: TGTGCCAGCAGTGCCCGACAGGGATTGGGGGCCGGGGAGCTGTTTTTT. Protein: CASSARQGLGAGELFF. This chain connects TRBV6-4 to TRBJ2-2; TRBD1 aligns across 7 bases. The CDR3 length is 16 residues. The junction had 11 bases not matched to a gene; V was cut back by 4 bases and J by 6 bases. Germline CDR1 and CDR2: MRHNA and SNTAGT.

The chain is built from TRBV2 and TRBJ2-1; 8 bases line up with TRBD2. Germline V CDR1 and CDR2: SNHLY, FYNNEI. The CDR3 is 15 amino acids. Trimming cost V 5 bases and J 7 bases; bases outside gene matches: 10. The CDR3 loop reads CASSITGTRSNEQFF. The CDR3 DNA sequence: TGTGCCAGCAGTATCACCGGGACTAGATCAAATGAGCAGTTCTTC.

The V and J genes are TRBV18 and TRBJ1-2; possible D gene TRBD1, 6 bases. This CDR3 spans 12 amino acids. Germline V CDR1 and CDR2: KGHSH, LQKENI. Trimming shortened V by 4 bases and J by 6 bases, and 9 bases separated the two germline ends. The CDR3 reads CASSLNRDGYTF. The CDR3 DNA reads TGTGCCAGCTCACTTAACAGGGATGGCTACACCTTC.

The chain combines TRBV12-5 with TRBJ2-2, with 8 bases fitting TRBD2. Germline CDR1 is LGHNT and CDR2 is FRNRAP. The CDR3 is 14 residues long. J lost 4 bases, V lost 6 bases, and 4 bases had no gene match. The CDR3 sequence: CASGRSGSTGELFF. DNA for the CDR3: TGTGCTAGTGGCCGGAGCGGGAGCACCGGGGAGCTGTTTTTT.

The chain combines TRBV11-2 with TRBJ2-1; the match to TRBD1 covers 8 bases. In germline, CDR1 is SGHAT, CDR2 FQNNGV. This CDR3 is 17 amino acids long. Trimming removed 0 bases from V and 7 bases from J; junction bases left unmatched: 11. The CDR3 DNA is TGTGCCAGCAGCTTAGATTCCGTCAGGGGGCTTGGGAATGAGCAGTTCTTC. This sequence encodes CASSLDSVRGLGNEQFF.

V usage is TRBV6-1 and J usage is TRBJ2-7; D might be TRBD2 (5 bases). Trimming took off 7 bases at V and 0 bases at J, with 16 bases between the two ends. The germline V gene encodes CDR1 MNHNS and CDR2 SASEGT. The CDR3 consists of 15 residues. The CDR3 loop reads CASTVGVESSYEQYF. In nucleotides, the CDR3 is TGTGCCAGCACAGTGGGAGTTGAGAGCTCCTACGAGCAGTACTTC.

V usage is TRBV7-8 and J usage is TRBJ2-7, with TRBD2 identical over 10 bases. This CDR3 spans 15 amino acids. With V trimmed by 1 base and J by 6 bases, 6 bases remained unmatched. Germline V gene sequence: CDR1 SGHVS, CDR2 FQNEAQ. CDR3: CASSLGQIAGGEQYF. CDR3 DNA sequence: TGTGCCAGCAGCTTAGGACAGATAGCGGGGGGCGAGCAGTACTTC.

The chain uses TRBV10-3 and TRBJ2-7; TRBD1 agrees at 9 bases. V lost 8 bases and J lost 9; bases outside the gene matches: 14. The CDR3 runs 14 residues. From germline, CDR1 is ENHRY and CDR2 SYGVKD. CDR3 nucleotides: TGTGCCATCGCTTACCCGGGACAGGGCCACGGGCAGTACTTC. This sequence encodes CAIAYPGQGHGQYF.

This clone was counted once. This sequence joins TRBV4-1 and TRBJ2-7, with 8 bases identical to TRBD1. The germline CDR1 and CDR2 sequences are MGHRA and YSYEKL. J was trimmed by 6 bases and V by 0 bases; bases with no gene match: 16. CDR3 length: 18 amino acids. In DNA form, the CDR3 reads TGCGCCAGCAGCCAAGATTACCGCCCAGGGGGCATCCCCAGCGAGCAGTACTTC. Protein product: CASSQDYRPGGIPSEQYF.

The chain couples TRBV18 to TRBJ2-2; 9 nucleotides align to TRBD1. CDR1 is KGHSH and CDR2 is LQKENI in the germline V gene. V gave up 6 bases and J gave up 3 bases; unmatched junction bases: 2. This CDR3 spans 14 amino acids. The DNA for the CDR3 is TGTGCCAGCTCGGGACAGGGCCACACCGGGGAGCTGTTTTTT. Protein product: CASSGQGHTGELFF.

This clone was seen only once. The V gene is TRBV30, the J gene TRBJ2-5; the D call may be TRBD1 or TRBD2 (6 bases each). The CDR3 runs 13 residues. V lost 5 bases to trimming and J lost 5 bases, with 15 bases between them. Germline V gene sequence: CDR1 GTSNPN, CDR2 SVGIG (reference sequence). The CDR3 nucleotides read TGTGCCTGGGTCCGGGGGCCCGGGGAGACCCAGTACTTC. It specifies CAWVRGPGETQYF.

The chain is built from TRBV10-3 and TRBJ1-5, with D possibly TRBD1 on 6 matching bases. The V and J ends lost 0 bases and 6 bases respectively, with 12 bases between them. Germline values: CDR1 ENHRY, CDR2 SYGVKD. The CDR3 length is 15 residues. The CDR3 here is CAISESPGVGQPQHF. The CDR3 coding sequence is TGTGCCATCAGTGAGTCTCCAGGGGTTGGTCAGCCCCAGCATTTT.